Listed below are T cell receptor beta chains from one sample, sequenced in a study of T-cell memory formation after mild COVID-19. MiXCR, run by TCRdb on the 5' RACE reads, gives a single entry per CDR3 protein. Of about 280,000 distinct CDR3 sequences in the sample, approximately 8% were seen once. The source material was PBMCs or a T cell subset sorted from them (not recorded which). The receptors were gathered from a man aged 18 to 35 who had mild COVID-19 (a few samples of this study predate the infection). Cell type and time point are not known. The CDR3 runs from the conserved cysteine through the conserved F or W. The D gene is left open where the match is weak. Clone size is shown for a subset of rows, as once, few, many or a class of expanded clone.

d_gene: NA; v_gene: TRBV20-1; abundance: many; j_gene: TRBJ1-6; CDR3nt: TGCAGTGCTAGCGACAGGAGCTCACCCCTCCACTTT; CDR3aa: CSASDRSSPLHF
d_gene: TRBD1; v_gene: TRBV7-8; abundance: NA; j_gene: TRBJ2-3; CDR3nt: TGTGCCAGCAGCTACGACAGGGGTTCAGATACGCAGTATTTT; CDR3aa: CASSYDRGSDTQYF
d_gene: TRBD2; v_gene: TRBV20-1; abundance: NA; j_gene: TRBJ2-1; CDR3nt: TGCAGTGCTACAACCCCCGGGACTAGGGCGGTAAACTTC; CDR3aa: CSATTPGTRAVNF
d_gene: NA; v_gene: TRBV7-9; abundance: NA; j_gene: TRBJ2-3; CDR3nt: TGTGCCAGCAGCTTAGCTCAGGCCGGCACAGATACGCAGTATTTT; CDR3aa: CASSLAQAGTDTQYF
d_gene: TRBD2; v_gene: TRBV7-2; abundance: NA; j_gene: TRBJ2-1; CDR3nt: TGTGCCAGCAGCTTAGCAGGGCGGGGGGTAAATGAGCAGTTCTTC; CDR3aa: CASSLAGRGVNEQFF
d_gene: NA; v_gene: TRBV29-1; abundance: NA; j_gene: TRBJ2-6; CDR3nt: TGCAGCGTTGGGGAGGCTCTGACGGGGGCCAACGTCCTGACTTTC; CDR3aa: CSVGEALTGANVLTF
d_gene: NA; v_gene: TRBV20-1; abundance: few; j_gene: TRBJ1-4; CDR3nt: TGCAGTGCCTTACCCCGGGACCCAACTAATGAAAAACTGTTTTTT; CDR3aa: CSALPRDPTNEKLFF
d_gene: NA; v_gene: TRBV7-9; abundance: few; j_gene: TRBJ2-1; CDR3nt: TGTGCCAGCAGCTTAGCGGGGGGGCCGGGCCAATCTCAGTTCTTC; CDR3aa: CASSLAGGPGQSQFF
d_gene: NA; v_gene: TRBV11-1; abundance: few; j_gene: TRBJ2-2; CDR3nt: TGTGCCAGCAGCCGACCCCCAGGGAATGGTCTCACCGGGGAGCTGTTTTTT; CDR3aa: CASSRPPGNGLTGELFF
d_gene: NA; v_gene: TRBV4-1; abundance: NA; j_gene: TRBJ2-3; CDR3nt: TGCGCCAGCAGCCACGCCTACAGCATTAGCACAGATACGCAGTATTTT; CDR3aa: CASSHAYSISTDTQYF
d_gene: TRBD1; v_gene: TRBV12-3/TRBV12-4; abundance: NA; j_gene: TRBJ1-2; CDR3nt: TGTGCCAGCAGCCCATTAGCTGGACAGGGCCACTATGGCTACACCTTC; CDR3aa: CASSPLAGQGHYGYTF
d_gene: TRBD1; v_gene: TRBV5-1; abundance: many; j_gene: TRBJ2-3; CDR3nt: TGCGCCAGCAGCACCGGACAGGGCGGTGCAGATACGCAGTATTTT; CDR3aa: CASSTGQGGADTQYF
d_gene: NA; v_gene: TRBV7-3; abundance: few; j_gene: TRBJ2-2; CDR3nt: TGTGCCAGCAGCCGATTGGGGGGCCCCGGGGAGCTGTTTTTT; CDR3aa: CASSRLGGPGELFF
d_gene: TRBD1; v_gene: TRBV19; abundance: few; j_gene: TRBJ2-1; CDR3nt: TGTGCCAGTAGTATTTACAGGGGCTCCTACAATGAGCAGTTCTTC; CDR3aa: CASSIYRGSYNEQFF
d_gene: NA; v_gene: TRBV11-2; abundance: few; j_gene: TRBJ1-4; CDR3nt: TGTGCCAGCAGAAAGCCGGGACAACCTAATGAAAAACTGTTTTTT; CDR3aa: CASRKPGQPNEKLFF
d_gene: NA; v_gene: TRBV12-3/TRBV12-4; abundance: NA; j_gene: TRBJ2-3; CDR3nt: TGTGCCAGCAGTTTAGCAGAGGGGGGGAATCTGGATACGCAGTATTTT; CDR3aa: CASSLAEGGNLDTQYF
d_gene: NA; v_gene: TRBV5-1; abundance: NA; j_gene: TRBJ2-1; CDR3nt: TGCGCCAGCAGCCCCGGACTATCCTACAATGAGCAGTTCTTC; CDR3aa: CASSPGLSYNEQFF
d_gene: NA; v_gene: TRBV7-9; abundance: few; j_gene: TRBJ2-5; CDR3nt: TGTGCCAGCAGTTGGACGGAGACCCAGTACTTC; CDR3aa: CASSWTETQYF
d_gene: NA; v_gene: TRBV12-3/TRBV12-4; abundance: NA; j_gene: TRBJ2-5; CDR3nt: TGTGCCAGCAGTTCGTGGGGCCGCGGAGGAGAGACCCAGTACTTC; CDR3aa: CASSSWGRGGETQYF
d_gene: NA; v_gene: TRBV7-6; abundance: many; j_gene: TRBJ2-3; CDR3nt: TGTGCCAGCATCGGGGCCGGCACAGATACGCAGTATTTT; CDR3aa: CASIGAGTDTQYF
d_gene: NA; v_gene: TRBV2; abundance: NA; j_gene: TRBJ2-5; CDR3nt: TGTGCCAGCAGATTCGACTTGGGGGAGACCCAGTACTTC; CDR3aa: CASRFDLGETQYF
d_gene: TRBD1; v_gene: TRBV4-2; abundance: once; j_gene: TRBJ2-2; CDR3nt: TGTGCCAGCAGCCAAGGACCGGGACAGGGGGCGCAGTACACCGGGGAGCTGTTTTTT; CDR3aa: CASSQGPGQGAQYTGELFF
d_gene: TRBD1; v_gene: TRBV9; abundance: NA; j_gene: TRBJ2-1; CDR3nt: TGTGCCAGCAGCGTAGGAGGGGGCCCCTACAATGAGCAGTTCTTC; CDR3aa: CASSVGGGPYNEQFF
d_gene: TRBD1; v_gene: TRBV12-3/TRBV12-4; abundance: many; j_gene: TRBJ2-5; CDR3nt: TGTGCCAGCAGTCTAACAGGGGCTCGGGAGACCCAGTACTTC; CDR3aa: CASSLTGARETQYF
d_gene: NA; v_gene: TRBV12-3/TRBV12-4; abundance: NA; j_gene: TRBJ2-2; CDR3nt: TGTGCCAGCAGTTTAAGGGAAAACGGGGAGCTGTTTTTT; CDR3aa: CASSLRENGELFF
d_gene: TRBD2; v_gene: TRBV7-6; abundance: few; j_gene: TRBJ2-5; CDR3nt: TGTGCCAGCAGCTTAGAGCCTAGCGGGGGGGGTGAGACCCAGTACTTC; CDR3aa: CASSLEPSGGGETQYF
d_gene: NA; v_gene: TRBV5-6; abundance: NA; j_gene: TRBJ1-2; CDR3nt: TGTGCCAGCAGCTTTATGGGGCCGCCCAGTGGCTACACCTTC; CDR3aa: CASSFMGPPSGYTF
d_gene: TRBD1; v_gene: TRBV28; abundance: NA; j_gene: TRBJ2-1; CDR3nt: TGTGCCAGCAGCTTGGCCGACAGGGGGCCTGGGAATGAGCAGTTCTTC; CDR3aa: CASSLADRGPGNEQFF
d_gene: TRBD1; v_gene: TRBV5-4; abundance: NA; j_gene: TRBJ1-1; CDR3nt: TGTGCCAGCAGCTCGGGACAGGGAATGAACACTGAAGCTTTCTTT; CDR3aa: CASSSGQGMNTEAFF
d_gene: NA; v_gene: TRBV6-1; abundance: NA; j_gene: TRBJ1-5; CDR3nt: TGTGCCAGCAGCCCTACTAGTCAAAATCAGCCCCAGCATTTT; CDR3aa: CASSPTSQNQPQHF
d_gene: TRBD2; v_gene: TRBV24-1; abundance: NA; j_gene: TRBJ2-2; CDR3nt: TGTGCCACCAGTCTTGCGGGGGTCACCGGGGAGCTGTTTTTT; CDR3aa: CATSLAGVTGELFF
d_gene: NA; v_gene: TRBV6-6; abundance: NA; j_gene: TRBJ1-2; CDR3nt: TGTGCCAGCAGCCCACGGGAGGGTTCCCTGTCGGGCTACACCTTC; CDR3aa: CASSPREGSLSGYTF
d_gene: NA; v_gene: TRBV7-2; abundance: NA; j_gene: TRBJ1-6; CDR3nt: TGTGCCAGCAGCCCGACAGTCTATAATTCACCCCTCCACTTT; CDR3aa: CASSPTVYNSPLHF
d_gene: TRBD1; v_gene: TRBV7-3; abundance: once; j_gene: TRBJ2-3; CDR3nt: TGTGCCAGCAGCTTAACCGGGACAGGGGGGAGTGAGCAGTTCTTT; CDR3aa: CASSLTGTGGSEQFF
d_gene: TRBD2; v_gene: TRBV4-1; abundance: NA; j_gene: TRBJ2-3; CDR3nt: TGCGCCAGCAGCCAAAATACCGGGGGGTATCATACGCAGTATTTT; CDR3aa: CASSQNTGGYHTQYF
d_gene: TRBD2; v_gene: TRBV5-4; abundance: few; j_gene: TRBJ2-3; CDR3nt: TGTGCCAGCAGCTTGTCGGTAGCGGGGGGCCATACAGATACGCAGTATTTT; CDR3aa: CASSLSVAGGHTDTQYF
d_gene: NA; v_gene: TRBV27; abundance: NA; j_gene: TRBJ1-3; CDR3nt: TGTGCCACTCGACCCGCAGGGAGCTCTGGAAACACCATATATTTT; CDR3aa: CATRPAGSSGNTIYF
d_gene: TRBD1; v_gene: TRBV27; abundance: few; j_gene: TRBJ1-2; CDR3nt: TGTGCCAGCAGGGCCGGGACAGGGGGCGTAAGCGGCTATGGCTACACCTTC; CDR3aa: CASRAGTGGVSGYGYTF
d_gene: NA; v_gene: TRBV5-1; abundance: many; j_gene: TRBJ2-1; CDR3nt: TGCGCCAGCAGCCCTGCCTCTAGAAGCTACAATGAGCAGTTCTTC; CDR3aa: CASSPASRSYNEQFF
d_gene: NA; v_gene: TRBV7-2; abundance: NA; j_gene: TRBJ1-5; CDR3nt: TGTGCCAGCAGCTTAGAACAGAGGGGCAATCAGCCCCAGCATTTT; CDR3aa: CASSLEQRGNQPQHF
d_gene: NA; v_gene: TRBV14; abundance: NA; j_gene: TRBJ2-3; CDR3nt: TGTGCCAGCAGCCAAGAGTCCAGGACTATCATAGATACGCAGTATTTT; CDR3aa: CASSQESRTIIDTQYF
d_gene: NA; v_gene: TRBV19; abundance: few; j_gene: TRBJ2-2; CDR3nt: TGTGCCAGTAGTCCGCGGAGGCTCGCGAACACCGGGGAGCTGTTTTTT; CDR3aa: CASSPRRLANTGELFF
d_gene: NA; v_gene: TRBV12-3/TRBV12-4; abundance: few; j_gene: TRBJ2-1; CDR3nt: TGTGCCAGCAGCCCCGGTGGGGGTTATGAGCAGTTCTTC; CDR3aa: CASSPGGGYEQFF
d_gene: NA; v_gene: TRBV18; abundance: few; j_gene: TRBJ2-5; CDR3nt: TGTGCCAGCTCACACTCGATGGGGGGGGCCGAGGAGACCCAGTACTTC; CDR3aa: CASSHSMGGAEETQYF
d_gene: NA; v_gene: TRBV5-1; abundance: NA; j_gene: TRBJ2-2; CDR3nt: TGCGCCAGCGGGCATGGGGACACCGGGGAGCTGTTTTTT; CDR3aa: CASGHGDTGELFF
d_gene: TRBD1; v_gene: TRBV5-1; abundance: NA; j_gene: TRBJ1-6; CDR3nt: TGCGCCAGCAGCTCAACCGGGACAGGGGGCAGTACAAATTCACCCCTCCACTTT; CDR3aa: CASSSTGTGGSTNSPLHF
d_gene: NA; v_gene: TRBV6-5; abundance: NA; j_gene: TRBJ1-5; CDR3nt: TGTGCCAGCAGACGCGGGGGACCGGACTATAGCAATCAGCCCCAGCATTTT; CDR3aa: CASRRGGPDYSNQPQHF
d_gene: NA; v_gene: TRBV6-1; abundance: NA; j_gene: TRBJ2-3; CDR3nt: TGTGCCAGCAACCCTAAGCGGTCCACAGATACGCAGTATTTT; CDR3aa: CASNPKRSTDTQYF
d_gene: NA; v_gene: TRBV18; abundance: NA; j_gene: TRBJ1-1; CDR3nt: TGTGCCAGCTCCGCGAGGGGCACTGAAGCTTTCTTT; CDR3aa: CASSARGTEAFF
d_gene: NA; v_gene: TRBV6-2/TRBV6-3; abundance: NA; j_gene: TRBJ1-5; CDR3nt: TGTGCCAGCAGTTACCTGGACAGCAATCAGCCCCAGCATTTT; CDR3aa: CASSYLDSNQPQHF
d_gene: NA; v_gene: TRBV6-1; abundance: few; j_gene: TRBJ2-5; CDR3nt: TGTGCCAGCAGTGAAGTTACAGCAGAGACCCAGTACTTC; CDR3aa: CASSEVTAETQYF
d_gene: TRBD1; v_gene: TRBV10-3; abundance: few; j_gene: TRBJ1-4; CDR3nt: TGTGCCATCAGTGACCAAAGGGACAGGTTGGGTGAAAAACTGTTTTTT; CDR3aa: CAISDQRDRLGEKLFF
d_gene: NA; v_gene: TRBV3-1; abundance: many; j_gene: TRBJ2-2; CDR3nt: TGTGCCAGCAGCCAAGGGACTACGAACACCGGGGAGCTGTTTTTT; CDR3aa: CASSQGTTNTGELFF
d_gene: NA; v_gene: TRBV20-1; abundance: few; j_gene: TRBJ2-1; CDR3nt: TGCAGTGCTGGAGGGCAGACCTACAATGAGCAGTTCTTC; CDR3aa: CSAGGQTYNEQFF
d_gene: TRBD1; v_gene: TRBV12-3/TRBV12-4; abundance: few; j_gene: TRBJ2-5; CDR3nt: TGTGCCAGCAGAGCGACAGGGGGCACGGAGACCCAGTACTTC; CDR3aa: CASRATGGTETQYF